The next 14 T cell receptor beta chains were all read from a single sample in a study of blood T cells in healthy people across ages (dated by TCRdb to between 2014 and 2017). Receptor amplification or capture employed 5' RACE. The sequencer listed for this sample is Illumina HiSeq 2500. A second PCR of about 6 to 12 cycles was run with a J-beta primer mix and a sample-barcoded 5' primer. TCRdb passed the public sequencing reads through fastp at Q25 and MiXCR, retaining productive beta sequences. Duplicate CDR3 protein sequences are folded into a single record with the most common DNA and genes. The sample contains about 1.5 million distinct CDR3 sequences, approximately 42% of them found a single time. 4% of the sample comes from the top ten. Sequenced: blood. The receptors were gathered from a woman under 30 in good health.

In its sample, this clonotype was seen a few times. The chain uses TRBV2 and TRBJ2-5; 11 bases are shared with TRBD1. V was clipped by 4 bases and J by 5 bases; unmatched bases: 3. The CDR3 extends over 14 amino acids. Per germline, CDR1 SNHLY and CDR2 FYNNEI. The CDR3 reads CASSADRGHETQYF. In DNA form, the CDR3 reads TGTGCCAGCAGTGCGGACAGGGGGCATGAGACCCAGTACTTC.

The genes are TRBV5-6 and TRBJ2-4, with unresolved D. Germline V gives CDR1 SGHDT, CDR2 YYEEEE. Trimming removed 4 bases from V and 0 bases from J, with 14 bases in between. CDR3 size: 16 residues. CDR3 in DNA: TGTGCCAGCAGCCCACAGTTGCTTCTAGCCAAAAACATTCAGTACTTC. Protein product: CASSPQLLLAKNIQYF.

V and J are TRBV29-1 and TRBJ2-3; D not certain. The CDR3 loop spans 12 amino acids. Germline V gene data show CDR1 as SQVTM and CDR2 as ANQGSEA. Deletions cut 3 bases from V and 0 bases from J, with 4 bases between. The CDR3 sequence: CSVDRSTDTQYF. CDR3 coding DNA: TGCAGCGTTGATAGAAGCACAGATACGCAGTATTTT.

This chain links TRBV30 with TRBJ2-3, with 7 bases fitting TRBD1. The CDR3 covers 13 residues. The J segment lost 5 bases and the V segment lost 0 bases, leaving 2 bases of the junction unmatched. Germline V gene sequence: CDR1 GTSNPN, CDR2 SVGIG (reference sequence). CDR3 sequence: CAWSVHRGDTQYF. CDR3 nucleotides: TGTGCCTGGAGTGTCCACAGGGGAGATACGCAGTATTTT.

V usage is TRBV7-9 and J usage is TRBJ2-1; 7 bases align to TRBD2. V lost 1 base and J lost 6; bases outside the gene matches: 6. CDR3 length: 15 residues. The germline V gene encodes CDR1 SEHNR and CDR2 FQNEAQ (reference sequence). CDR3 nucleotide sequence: TGTGCCAGCAGCTTAGTTGCGGGGGTGATCAATGAGCAGTTCTTC. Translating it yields CASSLVAGVINEQFF.

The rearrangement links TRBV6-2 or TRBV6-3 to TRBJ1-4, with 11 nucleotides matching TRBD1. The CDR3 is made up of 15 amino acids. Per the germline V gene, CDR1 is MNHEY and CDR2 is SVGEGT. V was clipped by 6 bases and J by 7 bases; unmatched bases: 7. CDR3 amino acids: CASRSTGTGGEKLFF. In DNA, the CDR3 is TGTGCCAGCAGATCGACCGGGACAGGGGGTGAAAAACTGTTTTTT.

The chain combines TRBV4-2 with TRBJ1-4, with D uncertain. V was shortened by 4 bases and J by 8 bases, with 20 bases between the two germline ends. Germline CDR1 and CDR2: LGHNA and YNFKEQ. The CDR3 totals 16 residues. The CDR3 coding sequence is TGTGCCAGCAGCCCAGCGGCGGCAGGCTCGGGAGAAAAACTGTTTTTT. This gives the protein CASSPAAAGSGEKLFF.

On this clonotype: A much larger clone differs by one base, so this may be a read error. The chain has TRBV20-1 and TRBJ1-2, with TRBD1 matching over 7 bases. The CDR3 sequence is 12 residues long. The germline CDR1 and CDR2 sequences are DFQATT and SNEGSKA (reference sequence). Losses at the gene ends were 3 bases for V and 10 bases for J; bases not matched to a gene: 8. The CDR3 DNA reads TGCAGTGCTAGTCAGGGGGGAAAAGACTACACCTTC. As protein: CSASQGGKDYTF.

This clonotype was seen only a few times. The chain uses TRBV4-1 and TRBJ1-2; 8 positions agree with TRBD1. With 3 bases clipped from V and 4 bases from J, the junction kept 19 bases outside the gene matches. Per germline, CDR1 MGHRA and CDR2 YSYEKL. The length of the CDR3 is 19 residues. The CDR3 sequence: CASSHILRVQGARSYGYTF. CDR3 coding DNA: TGCGCCAGCAGCCATATTCTTCGGGTGCAGGGGGCGCGTAGCTATGGCTACACCTTC.

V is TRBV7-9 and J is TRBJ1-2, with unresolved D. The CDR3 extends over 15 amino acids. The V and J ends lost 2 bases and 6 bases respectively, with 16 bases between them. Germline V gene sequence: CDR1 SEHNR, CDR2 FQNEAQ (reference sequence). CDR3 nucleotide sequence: TGTGCCAGCAGCTTACAGGAGTACATCAGGCATGGCTACACCTTC. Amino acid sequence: CASSLQEYIRHGYTF.

The CDR3 DNA follows: TGCGCCAGCAGTGAGCTTCGGCAGGACCCTTACAATGAGCAGTACTTC. The encoded protein is CASSELRQDPYNEQYF. The V and J genes are TRBV10-1 and TRBJ2-1; D not resolved. The closer fit of TRBJ2-7 to the DNA end suggests the J call may be wrong. Germline V gene lookup returns CDR1 WNHNN and CDR2 SYGVQD (reference sequence). This CDR3 contains 16 residues.

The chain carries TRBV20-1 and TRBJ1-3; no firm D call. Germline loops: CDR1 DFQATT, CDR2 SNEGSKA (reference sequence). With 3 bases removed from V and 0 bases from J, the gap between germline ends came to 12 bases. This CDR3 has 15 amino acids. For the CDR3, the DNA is TGCAGTGCTAGGACCGGCGGGAGCTCTGGAAACACCATATATTTT. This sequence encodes CSARTGGSSGNTIYF.

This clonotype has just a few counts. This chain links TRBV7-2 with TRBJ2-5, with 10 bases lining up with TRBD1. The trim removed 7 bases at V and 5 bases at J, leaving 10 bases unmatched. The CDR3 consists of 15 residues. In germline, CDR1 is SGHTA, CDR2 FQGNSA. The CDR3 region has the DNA TGTGCCAGCATCCAAAGGGACAGGGGCGAGGAGACCCAGTACTTC. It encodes CASIQRDRGEETQYF.

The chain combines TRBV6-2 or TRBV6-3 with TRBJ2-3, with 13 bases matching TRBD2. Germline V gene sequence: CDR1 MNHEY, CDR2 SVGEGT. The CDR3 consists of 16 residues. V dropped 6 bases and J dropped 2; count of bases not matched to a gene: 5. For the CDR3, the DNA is TGTGCCAGCAGGACCACTAGCGGGAGGGACACAGATACGCAGTATTTT. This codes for CASRTTSGRDTDTQYF.